Listed below are T cell receptor beta chains from one sample, sequenced in a study of blood T cell repertoires in COVID-19. Assay used: immunoSEQ multiplex PCR; TCRdb lists only in-frame clones, some missing. The sample records about 120,000 clones, about nine tenths being singletons. The specimen was peripheral blood. These TCRs come from a woman aged 65 to 85 with acute or convalescent COVID-19. CDR3s include the opening cysteine and the closing phenylalanine or tryptophan. D genes are given only for firm matches. Rows give clone size only sometimes, using once, few, many, or a class for an expanded clone.

clone_size	v_call	d_call	j_call	cdr3_aa	cdr3_nt
NA	TRBV3-1/TRBV3-2	NA	TRBJ1-2	CASSQEPRSNYGYTF	TGTGCCAGCAGCCAAGAGCCCAGGTCAAACTATGGCTACACCTTC
NA	TRBV7-8	NA	TRBJ1-4	CASSLAEANEKLFF	TGTGCCAGCAGCTTGGCAGAGGCTAATGAAAAACTGTTTTTT
NA	TRBV12-3/TRBV12-4	NA	TRBJ2-1	CASSYRGNEQFF	TGTGCCAGCAGTTATAGGGGTAATGAGCAGTTCTTC
NA	TRBV28	TRBD2	TRBJ2-1	CASSSLGGSTYNEQFF	TGTGCCAGCAGTTCCCTCGGGGGGAGTACCTACAATGAGCAGTTCTTC
once	TRBV3-1/TRBV3-2	NA	TRBJ2-5	CASSLKIGGARETQYF	TGTGCCAGCAGCTTAAAGATTGGCGGGGCCCGAGAGACCCAGTACTTC
NA	TRBV7-2	NA	TRBJ2-7	CASSPNYEQYF	TGTGCCAGCAGCCCCAACTACGAGCAGTACTTC
NA	TRBV13	NA	TRBJ2-3	CASSPLWLRESGSTDTQYF	TGTGCCAGCAGCCCCTTATGGCTCCGAGAAAGCGGGAGCACAGATACGCAGTATTTT
NA	TRBV7-6	NA	TRBJ1-4	CASSLGGRRSLNEKLFF	TGTGCCAGCAGCTTAGGGGGGCGCCGGTCCTTAAATGAAAAACTGTTTTTT
few	TRBV28	NA	TRBJ1-6	CASSLDSRYNSPLHF	TGTGCCAGCAGTTTAGACAGCAGATATAATTCACCCCTCCACTTT
NA	TRBV4-1	NA	TRBJ2-2	CASSQGRGGTGELFF	TGCGCCAGCAGCCAGGGCAGGGGTGGAACCGGGGAGCTGTTTTTT
NA	TRBV28	NA	TRBJ1-2	CASSPGSLINYGYTF	TGTGCCAGCAGTCCAGGGTCCCTAATTAACTATGGCTACACCTTC
NA	TRBV7-3	NA	TRBJ2-7	CASRKRGLSPYEQYF	TGTGCCAGCAGAAAAAGGGGCCTATCCCCCTACGAGCAGTACTTC
NA	TRBV6-5	NA	TRBJ2-1	CAGSRAGSINEQFF	TGTGCCGGGAGTCGGGCTGGGTCCATAAATGAGCAGTTCTTC
NA	TRBV6-5	NA	TRBJ1-5	CASRQGARQPQHF	TGTGCCAGCAGGCAAGGGGCACGGCAGCCCCAGCATTTT
NA	TRBV7-3	TRBD2	TRBJ2-2	CASSSGLAGGLVPAGELFF	TGTGCCAGCAGCTCGGGACTAGCGGGGGGATTAGTTCCCGCCGGGGAGCTGTTTTTT
few	TRBV5-1	TRBD1	TRBJ1-1	CASSLQGDSEAFF	TGCGCCAGCAGCCTACAGGGGGATTCTGAAGCTTTCTTT
NA	TRBV24-1	NA	TRBJ2-3	CATSDNTGIATDTQYF	TGTGCCACCAGTGATAATACAGGGATAGCCACAGATACGCAGTATTTT
NA	TRBV5-4	TRBD2	TRBJ2-1	CASSAGTSGALDEQFF	TGTGCCAGCAGCGCGGGGACTAGCGGGGCGCTGGATGAGCAGTTCTTC
NA	TRBV28	NA	TRBJ1-2	CASSPLRYGYTF	TGTGCCAGCAGCCCGTTGCGCTATGGCTACACCTTC
few	TRBV5-1	TRBD1	TRBJ1-6	CASSLSGTVNSPLHF	TGCGCCAGCAGCCTCTCCGGGACAGTTAATTCACCCCTCCACTTT
few	TRBV4-1	TRBD1	TRBJ1-2	CASSQGGTGGYGYTF	TGCGCCAGCAGCCAAGGGGGGACAGGGGGCTATGGCTACACCTTC
NA	TRBV5-6	NA	TRBJ2-1	CASSLVGGADNEQFF	TGTGCCAGCAGCTTGGTGGGGGGGGCCGACAATGAGCAGTTCTTC